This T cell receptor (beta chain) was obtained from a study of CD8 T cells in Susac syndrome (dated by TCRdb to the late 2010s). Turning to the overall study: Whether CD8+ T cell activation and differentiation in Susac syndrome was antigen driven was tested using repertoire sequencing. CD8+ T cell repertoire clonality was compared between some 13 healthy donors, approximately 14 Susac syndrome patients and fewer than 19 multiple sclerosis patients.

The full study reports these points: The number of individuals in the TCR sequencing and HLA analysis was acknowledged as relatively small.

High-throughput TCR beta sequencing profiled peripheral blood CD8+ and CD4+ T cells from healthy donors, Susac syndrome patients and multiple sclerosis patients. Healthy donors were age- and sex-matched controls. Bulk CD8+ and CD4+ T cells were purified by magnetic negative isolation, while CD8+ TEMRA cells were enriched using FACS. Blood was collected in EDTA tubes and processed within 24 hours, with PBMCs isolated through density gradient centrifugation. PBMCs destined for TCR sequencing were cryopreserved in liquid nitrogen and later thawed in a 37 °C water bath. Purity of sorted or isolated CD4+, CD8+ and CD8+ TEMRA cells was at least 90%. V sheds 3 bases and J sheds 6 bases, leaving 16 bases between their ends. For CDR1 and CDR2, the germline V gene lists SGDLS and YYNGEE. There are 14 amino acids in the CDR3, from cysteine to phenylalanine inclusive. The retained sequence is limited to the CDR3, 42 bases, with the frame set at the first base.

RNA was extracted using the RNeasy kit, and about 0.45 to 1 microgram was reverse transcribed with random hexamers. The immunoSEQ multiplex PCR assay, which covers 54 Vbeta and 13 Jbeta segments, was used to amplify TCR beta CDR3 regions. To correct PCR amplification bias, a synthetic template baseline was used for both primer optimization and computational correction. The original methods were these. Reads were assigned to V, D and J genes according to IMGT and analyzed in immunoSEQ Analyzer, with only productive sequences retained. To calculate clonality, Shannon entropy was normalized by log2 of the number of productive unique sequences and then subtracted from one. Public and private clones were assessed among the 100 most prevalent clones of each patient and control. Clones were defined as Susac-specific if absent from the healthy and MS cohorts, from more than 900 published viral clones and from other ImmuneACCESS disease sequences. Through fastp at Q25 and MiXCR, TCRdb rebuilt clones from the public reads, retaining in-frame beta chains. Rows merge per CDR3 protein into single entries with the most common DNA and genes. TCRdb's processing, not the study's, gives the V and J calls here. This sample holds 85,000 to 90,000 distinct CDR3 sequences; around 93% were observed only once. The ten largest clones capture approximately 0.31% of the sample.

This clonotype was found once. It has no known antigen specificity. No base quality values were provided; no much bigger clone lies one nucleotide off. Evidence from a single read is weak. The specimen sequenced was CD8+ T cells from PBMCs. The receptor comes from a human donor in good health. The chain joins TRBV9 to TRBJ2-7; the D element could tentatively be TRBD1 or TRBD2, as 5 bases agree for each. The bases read TGTGCCAGCAGCGGAAGCACTGGGGCGGGCGAGCAGTACTTC. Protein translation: CASSGSTGAGEQYF. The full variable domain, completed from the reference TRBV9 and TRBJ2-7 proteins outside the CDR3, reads DSGVTQTPKHLITATGQRVTLRCSPRSGDLSVYWYQQSLDQGLQFLIQYYNGEERAKGNILERFSAQQFPDLHSELNLSSLELGDSALYFCASSGSTGAGEQYFGPGTRLTVT.